This T cell receptor (beta chain) was retrieved from a study of blood T cell repertoires in COVID-19. Across the study: Collection of acute and convalescent COVID-19 samples took place in the United States, Italy and Spain.

There are 17 residues in the CDR3. CDR1 is SEHNR and CDR2 is FQNEAQ in the germline V gene (reference sequence). The V and J ends lost 0 bases and 2 bases, in that order; junction bases with no gene match: 8. TCRdb's copy holds only in-frame clones and misses some; the assay was immunoSEQ multiplex PCR. Of 48,000 or so clones listed, 85% to 90% are singletons. The clonotype originates from a woman older than 75 with COVID-19, enrolled during active disease. The sample taken for sequencing was peripheral blood. The chain has TRBV7-9 and TRBJ2-3; 7 bases map to TRBD2. The chain's CDR3 is CASSLAGGTLYTDTQYF. The CDR3 DNA reads TGTGCCAGCAGCTTAGCGGGGGGGACCCTATACACAGATACGCAGTATTTT.